This T cell receptor (beta chain) was recovered during a study of shared T cell receptors in the human thymus. The V end lost 0 bases, the J end lost 4 bases, and 8 bases lay between the germline ends. CDR1 MNHEY and CDR2 SMNVEV come from the germline V gene (reference sequence). The CDR3 has 14 residues. Data came from immunoSEQ multiplex PCR; TCRdb stores just in-frame clones and leaves some out. The sample has 450,000 to 650,000 clones; roughly 74% are singletons. These records were also assigned to another study, of human thymus T cells. That publication notes: Corrective surgery for congenital heart defects was being performed on the healthy Finnish infants who were the donors. Thymic samples were excised during corrective heart operations. Gene usage for V and J segments appeared biased in thymic and blood repertoires. Highly overlapping thymic repertoires in unrelated individuals were reported by related research.

The chain links TRBV27 to TRBJ2-3; maybe TRBD2 (6 bases). This receptor was taken from a boy under three years old with a congenital heart defect. Material for sequencing was thymocytes. The CDR3, as DNA: TGTGCCAGCAGTTTATCCTTAGCGGCAGATACGCAGTATTTT. Translation gives CASSLSLAADTQYF.